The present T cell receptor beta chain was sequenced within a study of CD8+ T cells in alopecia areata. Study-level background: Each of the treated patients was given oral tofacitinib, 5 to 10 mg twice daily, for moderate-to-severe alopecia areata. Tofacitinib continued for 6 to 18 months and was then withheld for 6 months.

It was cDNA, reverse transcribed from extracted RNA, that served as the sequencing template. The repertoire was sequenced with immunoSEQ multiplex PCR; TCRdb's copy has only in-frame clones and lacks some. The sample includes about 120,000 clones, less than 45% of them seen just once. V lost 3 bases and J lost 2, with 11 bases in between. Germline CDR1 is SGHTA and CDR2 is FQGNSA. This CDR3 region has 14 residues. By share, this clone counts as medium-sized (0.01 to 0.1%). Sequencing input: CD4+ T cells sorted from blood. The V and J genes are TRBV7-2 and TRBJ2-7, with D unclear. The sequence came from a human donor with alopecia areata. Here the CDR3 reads CASSFHHTAYEQYF. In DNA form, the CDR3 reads TGTGCCAGCAGCTTCCACCACACCGCCTACGAGCAGTACTTC.